This TCR beta chain originates from a study of blood T cell repertoires in COVID-19. Whole-study context: COVID-19 samples collected from the United States, Italy and Spain covered acute and convalescent phases. PBMCs, B-cell-depleted T cells, or T cells provided the cDNA or gDNA that made up the material.

Authors' data handling: Cell counts per sample came from amplifying reference gene primers. Measured with immunoSEQ multiplex PCR; TCRdb has only the in-frame clones, and not every one. V, J and clone size were drawn from that table, and D and trimming were deduced from the DNA. The sample lists about 140,000 clones, around 81% seen once, with roughly 8.2% in the top ten. Germline lookup yields CDR1 SGHVS and CDR2 FQNEAQ. The V and J ends lost 5 bases and 1 base, in that order; junction bases with no gene match: 10. The CDR3 spans 16 residues. What was sequenced was peripheral blood. The origin of this receptor is a human donor in a cohort sampled during active COVID-19. The V gene is TRBV7-8, the J gene TRBJ2-7, with 8 bases lining up with TRBD1. The CDR3 DNA follows: TGTGCCAGCAGCCGTCGGACAGGGTTAAATTCCTACGAGCAGTACTTC. This translates into CASSRRTGLNSYEQYF. The full variable domain, with the rest looked up from reference TRBV7-8 and TRBJ2-7, is GAGVSQSPRYKVAKRGQDVALRCDPISGHVSLFWYQQALGQGPEFLTYFQNEAQLDKSGLPSDRFFAERPEGSVSTLKIQRTQQEDSAVYLCASSRRTGLNSYEQYFGPGTRLTVT.